These T cell receptor beta chains were read from a single sample in a study of a mutant IDH1 vaccine in newly diagnosed glioma. These receptors lack a known antigen. The method was immunoSEQ multiplex PCR; TCRdb's version includes in-frame clones alone and lacks a portion of them. The sample lists about 86,000 clones, approximately 85% occurring once. Sequences were derived from PBMCs, sampled from a glioma patient whose treatment included an IDH1 peptide vaccine. These receptor sequences come from a man aged 30 to 39 with glioma. Some clones in this sample may be carry-over from other donors' samples. Each CDR3 is given with its conserved first and last residue. A D gene is named only where the DNA matches it firmly. Clone size appears in some rows only: once, few, many, or a class for an expanded clone.

j_call | v_call | clone_size | d_call | cdr3_aa | cdr3_nt
TRBJ2-1 | TRBV7-9 | . | TRBD2 | CASKESGRHEQFF | TGTGCCAGCAAAGAGAGCGGGAGGCATGAGCAGTTCTTC
TRBJ1-4 | TRBV5-4 | . | TRBD1 | CASSLGDRGIEKLFF | TGTGCCAGCAGCTTGGGTGACAGGGGAATTGAAAAACTGTTTTTT
TRBJ2-5 | TRBV9 | . | TRBD2 | CASSLGTSGEETQYF | TGTGCCAGCAGTCTAGGGACTAGCGGGGAAGAGACCCAGTACTTC
TRBJ1-2 | TRBV27 | . | . | CASSLSPVIGYTF | TGTGCCAGCAGTTTATCTCCCGTCATCGGCTACACCTTC
TRBJ2-7 | TRBV10-1 | . | . | CASSELGRPDEQYF | TGCGCCAGCAGTGAGCTGGGACGTCCGGACGAGCAGTACTTC
TRBJ2-7 | TRBV25-1 | . | TRBD2 | CASSDLWGGGEQYF | TGTGCCAGCAGTGATTTGTGGGGGGGTGGCGAGCAGTACTTC
TRBJ1-5 | TRBV18 | . | . | CASSPGQYDQPQHF | TGTGCCAGCTCACCTGGACAGTATGATCAGCCCCAGCATTTT
TRBJ2-5 | TRBV2 | . | . | CASSERTEGETQYF | TGTGCCAGCAGTGAAAGGACAGAGGGGGAGACCCAGTACTTC
TRBJ2-1 | TRBV4-1 | . | TRBD2 | CASSQRTSGSFNEQFF | TGCGCCAGCAGCCAGCGAACCAGCGGGAGTTTCAATGAGCAGTTCTTC
TRBJ1-5 | TRBV18 | . | TRBD1 | CASSLRDSSNQPQHF | TGTGCCAGCTCACTCCGGGACAGTAGCAATCAGCCCCAGCATTTT
TRBJ2-7 | TRBV7-8 | . | . | CASSLQRTRGYEQYF | TGTGCCAGCAGCCTTCAGAGGACGAGGGGCTACGAGCAGTACTTC
TRBJ2-5 | TRBV10-2 | . | . | CASSESSLFETQYF | TGCGCCAGCAGTGAGTCGTCCTTATTCGAGACCCAGTACTTC
TRBJ2-6 | TRBV7-2 | . | . | CASSSREGANVLTF | TGTGCCAGCAGCAGCCGTGAAGGGGCCAACGTCCTGACTTTC
TRBJ1-1 | TRBV10-3 | . | TRBD1 | CASRTGLNTEAFF | TGTGCCTCCCGGACAGGACTAAACACTGAAGCTTTCTTT
TRBJ1-1 | TRBV5-6 | . | . | CASSLEVNTEAFF | TGTGCCAGCAGCTTGGAGGTGAACACTGAAGCTTTCTTT
TRBJ2-5 | TRBV6-5 | . | TRBD1 | CASSFSPDRVETQYF | TGTGCCAGCAGTTTCTCGCCCGACAGGGTAGAGACCCAGTACTTC
TRBJ1-3 | TRBV5-1 | . | . | CASSLQSGSTGNTIYF | TGCGCCAGCAGCCTACAATCGGGATCCACTGGAAACACCATATATTTT
TRBJ2-1 | TRBV6-1 | . | . | CASSVRRAAYNEQFF | TGTGCCAGCAGTGTTAGGCGGGCTGCCTACAATGAGCAGTTCTTC
TRBJ2-7 | TRBV7-9 | . | . | CASSLVGDEQYF | TGTGCCAGCAGCTTAGTCGGGGACGAGCAGTACTTC
TRBJ2-1 | TRBV18 | . | . | CASSPGSYNEQFF | TGTGCCAGCTCACCTGGGAGTTACAATGAGCAGTTCTTC
TRBJ2-2 | TRBV19 | . | . | CASSISQSGVNTGELFF | TGTGCCAGTAGTATATCCCAGTCGGGGGTGAACACCGGGGAGCTGTTTTTT
TRBJ2-7 | TRBV19 | . | . | CASSSPGQSPEQYF | TGTGCCAGTAGTTCTCCCGGACAGTCTCCCGAGCAGTACTTC
TRBJ2-5 | TRBV27 | few | . | CASGWGVETQYF | TGTGCCAGCGGTTGGGGAGTAGAGACCCAGTACTTC
TRBJ2-1 | TRBV9 | . | . | CASSPSGDEQFF | TGTGCCAGCAGCCCCTCAGGGGATGAGCAGTTCTTC
TRBJ2-5 | TRBV5-4 | . | TRBD1 | CASSFAGQGGRETQYF | TGTGCCAGCAGCTTCGCGGGACAGGGGGGCCGGGAGACCCAGTACTTC
TRBJ2-3 | TRBV9 | . | TRBD2 | CASSVGTSGTSTDTQYF | TGTGCCAGCAGCGTGGGGACTAGCGGAACTAGCACAGATACGCAGTATTTT
TRBJ2-7 | TRBV27 | . | . | CASSGGYGIYEQYF | TGTGCCAGCAGTGGGGGGTACGGTATCTACGAGCAGTACTTC
TRBJ2-3 | TRBV7-2 | . | . | CASRDGTSGPDTQYF | TGTGCCAGCAGGGATGGGACTTCGGGACCAGATACGCAGTATTTT
TRBJ2-7 | TRBV7-8 | few | . | CASSLERNTYEQYF | TGTGCCAGCAGCTTAGAACGGAATACCTACGAGCAGTACTTC
TRBJ2-7 | TRBV7-6 | . | . | CASSVAEKPYEQYF | TGTGCCAGCAGCGTCGCAGAAAAGCCCTACGAGCAGTACTTC
TRBJ2-7 | TRBV5-4 | . | TRBD2 | CASSATISGGNEQYF | TGTGCCAGCAGCGCAACGATTAGCGGGGGGAACGAGCAGTACTTC
TRBJ2-3 | TRBV4-2 | . | TRBD1 | CASSPTGGSTDTQYF | TGTGCCAGCAGCCCGACAGGGGGGAGCACAGATACGCAGTATTTT
TRBJ2-7 | TRBV7-2 | . | . | CASSFPGSYEQYF | TGTGCCAGCAGCTTTCCAGGGTCCTACGAGCAGTACTTC
TRBJ1-5 | TRBV25-1 | few | . | CASSALANQPQHF | TGTGCCAGCAGTGCATTAGCAAATCAGCCCCAGCATTTT
TRBJ2-7 | TRBV6-6 | . | TRBD1 | CASSSLGQGRTYEQYF | TGTGCCAGCAGTTCTCTCGGACAGGGCCGAACCTACGAGCAGTACTTC
TRBJ2-2 | TRBV14 | . | . | CASSPDDRSYTGELFF | TGTGCCAGCAGCCCCGATGACAGAAGTTACACCGGGGAGCTGTTTTTT
TRBJ1-6 | TRBV7-2 | . | . | CASSLVQGFNSPLHF | TGTGCCAGCAGCTTAGTACAGGGTTTCAATTCACCCCTCCACTTT
TRBJ2-3 | TRBV29-1 | . | TRBD2 | CSVEREGLTDTQYF | TGCAGCGTTGAACGGGAGGGCCTAACAGATACGCAGTATTTT
TRBJ1-5 | TRBV28 | . | . | CASSLDSNQPQHF | TGTGCCAGCAGTTTAGACAGCAATCAGCCCCAGCATTTT
TRBJ2-7 | TRBV7-9 | . | . | CASSPSRDMNYEQYF | TGTGCCAGCAGCCCCTCAAGGGACATGAACTACGAGCAGTACTTC
TRBJ1-2 | TRBV27 | . | TRBD1 | CASSQLGGQGEGYTF | TGTGCCAGCAGTCAACTCGGGGGACAGGGGGAGGGCTACACCTTC
TRBJ1-3 | TRBV21-1 | . | . | CASSKADRYSGNTIYF | TGTGCCAGCAGCAAAGCTGACAGGTACTCTGGAAACACCATATATTTT
TRBJ2-3 | TRBV9 | . | TRBD2 | CASSPGTSGGADTQYF | TGTGCCAGCAGCCCGGGGACTAGCGGGGGGGCGGATACGCAGTATTTT
TRBJ2-3 | TRBV19 | . | . | CASSPAIHVFTDTQYF | TGTGCCAGTAGTCCTGCAATTCACGTCTTCACAGATACGCAGTATTTT
TRBJ2-1 | TRBV11-2 | . | TRBD2 | CASSPRGLAGANEQFF | TGTGCCAGCAGCCCTCGGGGACTAGCGGGGGCCAATGAGCAGTTCTTC
TRBJ1-1 | TRBV11-2 | . | . | CASSLNTEAFF | TGTGCCAGCAGCTTGAACACTGAAGCTTTCTTT
TRBJ2-1 | TRBV10-3 | . | TRBD1 | CATLTGQGSNEQFF | TGTGCCACACTAACTGGACAGGGTTCCAATGAGCAGTTCTTC
TRBJ2-1 | TRBV2 | . | TRBD2 | CAGAGSSYNEQFF | TGTGCCGGAGCGGGGAGCTCCTACAATGAGCAGTTCTTC
TRBJ2-3 | TRBV30 | . | . | CAWSDTDTQYF | TGTGCCTGGAGTGATACAGATACGCAGTATTTT
TRBJ2-7 | TRBV5-4 | . | . | CASSSEMREQYF | TGTGCCAGCAGCTCGGAGATGCGGGAGCAGTACTTC
TRBJ1-2 | TRBV28 | . | . | CASSSWGGKSSNYGYTF | TGTGCCAGCAGCTCCTGGGGCGGTAAAAGTTCTAACTATGGCTACACCTTC
TRBJ2-2 | TRBV19 | . | . | CASSKFMAGETGELFF | TGTGCCAGTTCAAAGTTTATGGCAGGGGAAACCGGGGAGCTGTTTTTT
TRBJ1-1 | TRBV10-3 | . | . | CAISDGHNTEAFF | TGTGCCATCAGTGACGGACATAACACTGAAGCTTTCTTT
TRBJ1-5 | TRBV6-6 | . | . | CASRTGYSNQPQHF | TGTGCCAGCAGAACAGGGTATAGCAATCAGCCCCAGCATTTT
TRBJ2-7 | TRBV11-2 | . | TRBD2 | CASSLLTSGEQYF | TGTGCCAGCAGCTTGTTGACTAGCGGGGAGCAGTACTTC
TRBJ1-1 | TRBV2 | few | . | CASSDGMNTEAFF | TGTGCCAGCAGTGACGGTATGAACACTGAAGCTTTCTTT
TRBJ2-4 | TRBV6-1 | once | . | CASREGHSRRQRNIQYF | TGTGCCAGCAGAGAAGGGCACAGCCGGCGCCAACGGAACATTCAGTACTTC
TRBJ2-7 | TRBV10-3 | . | . | CAISVDGSYEQYF | TGTGCCATCAGTGTAGATGGCTCCTACGAGCAGTACTTC
TRBJ1-6 | TRBV6-6 | . | . | CASSSSTGGGSPLHF | TGTGCCAGCAGTTCCTCGACAGGAGGAGGTTCACCCCTCCACTTT
TRBJ1-1 | TRBV28 | . | TRBD1 | CASRGTAEAFF | TGTGCCAGCAGAGGGACAGCTGAAGCTTTCTTT